This entry concerns a single T cell receptor beta chain. Its antigen remains undetermined. Within one base of it there is no much larger clone, and no base qualities were kept. The immunoSEQ hsTCRB v3.0 assay was used at survey level resolution for TRB variable region sequencing. The target sequencing depth for TRB was about 40,000-55,000 T-cell genomes per sample. An Illumina MiSeq with a v3 150-cycle kit was used to sequence the pooled TRB libraries. Turning to the authors' computational methods: Repertoire analysis ran in R within a reproducible Nextflow workflow covering QC, data transformation and analysis. LymphoSeq2, an R package for AIRR-Seq data exploration, was used to implement custom analyses. A handful of samples that yielded fewer than 5000 total TRB sequences were excluded, so that 200 or so HIV repertoires were analyzed. Among the roughly 200 retained HIV repertoires, 59 were collected before ART initiation and 120 to 140 after ART initiation. Repertoires were downsampled to 5000 TRB nucleotide sequences, with summary statistics averaged over 100 downsampling iterations. TRB sequences were retained for analysis only if CDR3 regions of at least seven amino acids were present. Diversity was measured with a Shannon entropy-derived clonality score and the Gini coefficient. In the repertoire networks, any two of the top 5000 CDR3 amino acid sequences were connected whenever the two sequences differed by an edit distance of one. For TRB CDR3 amino acid sequences, GLIPH2 was used to predict antigen specificity groups and MHC restriction. To flag known CMV, EBV, HIV or tissue antigen associations, CDR3 amino acid sequences were matched against VDJdb and McPAS-TCR. Pre-ART, post-ART and control groups were compared with Wilcoxon signed-rank tests and Holm-Bonferroni correction. TCRdb mirrors the immuneACCESS table, restricted to in-frame sequences. Some clones are absent from its copies; in checked studies, under half trace to an unresolved V gene, and the reason for the others is unknown. V and J calls and clone size are copied from that table; D and trimming were computed from the DNA. This sample holds around 25,000 clones; 86% were observed only once. Clones ranked in the top ten supply roughly 4% of the sample.

This entry is derived from a study of long-term antiretroviral therapy in people with HIV (dated by TCRdb to about 2022). General notes on the study: The earliest samples were collected approximately a decade before the 2015 WHO recommendation for immediate ART, a period when ART was typically delayed until CD4 counts fell. A retrospective serial study tested whether changes in peripheral blood TRB repertoire composition and diversity were associated with ART initiation and durable HIV suppression. A total of around 190 cryopreserved PBMC samples came from around 30 adults with confirmed HIV infection and were collected serially over a mean of approximately six years (range 1-12). Of the roughly 32 participants with HIV, 10 to 11 were female. No cross-contamination during QIAcube processing turned up in test extractions that ran a monoclonal T-cell line alongside 30 to 35 polyclonal samples.

According to the germline V gene, CDR1 reads ENHRY and CDR2 reads SYGVKD. Taken from cysteine to phenylalanine, the CDR3 has 14 residues. The CDR3 DNA has 42 bases and is translated from base 1. Relative to germline, V is 6 bases shorter and J is 7 bases shorter, with 16 bases between their ends. The paper as a whole reports these results and caveats: Since PBMC availability was limited, sequencing covered only the TCR beta chain, with no alpha chain pairing. Compared with controls, HIV repertoires had narrower CDR3 length ranges, and the network structure pointed to an antigen-experienced repertoire that shifted only slightly toward naive after ART. Because cell numbers in pre-ART samples were limited, unsorted PBMC were profiled instead of sorted CD4+ and CD8+ T cells. At every time point, the repertoire was dominated by expanded TRB clones first identified before ART initiation, although this dominance fluctuated and, in many PLHIV, declined after ART. Samples dated from about 2003 to 2018, and the ART regimens used may be less effective than current ones. No data were available on ART adherence, viral resistance or therapy changes, limiting inferences about post-ART repertoire changes. Starting ART was linked to a significant rise in TRB diversity, yet even after long-term ART the diversity remained significantly lower than in transplant donor controls.

Inclusion was restricted to participants for whom at least one PBMC sample before ART initiation and at least two post-ART samples were available. All participants with HIV were treated in the United States of America. Before DNA extraction, cryopreserved samples of about 0.95-10 million PBMC were thawed and then washed. At the time of the earliest PBMC sample for each participant with HIV, ages ranged from roughly 23 to 55 years. Per participant, PBMC samples came from 1-4 timepoints prior to ART initiation and 2-8 timepoints following ART initiation, for a median of 7 samples. For every participant, serial HIV viral load, CD4+ T-cell count, ART history and demographic data were obtained. Genomic DNA was extracted from unsorted PBMC with a Qiagen kit on a QIAcube, processed in batches of 12 samples.

This chain is built from TRBV10-3 and TRBJ2-1, with a weak D call of TRBD1 (6 bases match). Sample: unsorted PBMCs, taken 1.9 years after starting antiretroviral therapy. The clonotype was recovered from a woman in her twenties or thirties with HIV. The bases read TGTGCCATCAGGGTACTGGGGGCAGAGAATGAGCAGTTCTTC. This gives the protein CAIRVLGAENEQFF.